The source of this TCR beta chain is a study of shared clonotypes between healthy human individuals. Whole-study context: Per-donor plates numbered three CD4 naive, three CD4 memory, two CD8 naive and one CD8 memory.

This CDR3 is 14 amino acids long. Germline values: CDR1 SGHDT, CDR2 YYEEEE. Deletions cut 4 bases from V and 2 bases from J, with 12 bases between. The authors loaded 200 ng DNA, roughly 33,000 T cell genomes, into sorted-subset replicate PCRs. Profiling relied on immunoSEQ multiplex PCR, and the TCRdb table lists in-frame clones only, not all of them. The table has some 2,400,000 clones, roughly 95% seen once. Sequencing input: naive CD4+ T cells sorted from blood. Subset defined: CD45RA+ positively selected. This receptor was identified in a man aged 18 to 30 in good health. The gene calls are TRBV5-6 and TRBJ1-1; weak D call: TRBD1 (6 bases). The CDR3: CASSAQGSNTEAFF. In DNA form, the CDR3 reads TGTGCCAGCAGCGCGCAGGGGAGTAACACTGAAGCTTTCTTT.